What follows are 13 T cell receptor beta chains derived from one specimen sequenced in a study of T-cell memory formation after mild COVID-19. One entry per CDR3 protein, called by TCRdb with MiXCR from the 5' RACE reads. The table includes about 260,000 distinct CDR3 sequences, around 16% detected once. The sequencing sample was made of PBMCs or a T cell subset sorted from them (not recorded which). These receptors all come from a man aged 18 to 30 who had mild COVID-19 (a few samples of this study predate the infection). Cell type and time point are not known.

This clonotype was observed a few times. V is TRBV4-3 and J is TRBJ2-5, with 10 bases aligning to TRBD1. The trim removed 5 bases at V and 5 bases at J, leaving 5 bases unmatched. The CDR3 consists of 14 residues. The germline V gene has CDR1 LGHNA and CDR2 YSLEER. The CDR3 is CASSNRDRGETQYF. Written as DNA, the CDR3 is TGCGCCAGCAGCAACCGGGACAGGGGCGAGACCCAGTACTTC.

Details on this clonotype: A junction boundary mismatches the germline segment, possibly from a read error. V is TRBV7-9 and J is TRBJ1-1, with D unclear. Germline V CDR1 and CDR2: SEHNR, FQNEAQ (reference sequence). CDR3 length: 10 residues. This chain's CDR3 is CASSRTDAFF. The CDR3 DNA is TGTGCCAGCAGCAGGACTGATGCTTTCTTT.

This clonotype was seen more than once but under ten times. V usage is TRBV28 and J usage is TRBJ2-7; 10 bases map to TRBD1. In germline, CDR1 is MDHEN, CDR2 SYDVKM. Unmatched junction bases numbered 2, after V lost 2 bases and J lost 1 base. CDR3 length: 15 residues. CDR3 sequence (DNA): TGTGCCAGCAGTTTAGGGACAGGGGCATCCTACGAGCAGTACGTC. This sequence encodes CASSLGTGASYEQYV.

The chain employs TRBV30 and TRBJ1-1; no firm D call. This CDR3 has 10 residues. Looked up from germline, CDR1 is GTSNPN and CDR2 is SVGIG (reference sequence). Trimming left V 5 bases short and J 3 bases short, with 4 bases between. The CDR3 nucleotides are TGTGCCTGGCAGCACACTGAAGCTTTCTTT. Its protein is CAWQHTEAFF.

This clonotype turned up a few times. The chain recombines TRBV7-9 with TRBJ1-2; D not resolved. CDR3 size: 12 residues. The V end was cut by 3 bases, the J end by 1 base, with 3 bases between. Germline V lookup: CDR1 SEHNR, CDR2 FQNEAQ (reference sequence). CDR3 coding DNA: TGTGCCAGCAGCTTGAATAACTATGGCTACACCTTC. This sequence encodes CASSLNNYGYTF.

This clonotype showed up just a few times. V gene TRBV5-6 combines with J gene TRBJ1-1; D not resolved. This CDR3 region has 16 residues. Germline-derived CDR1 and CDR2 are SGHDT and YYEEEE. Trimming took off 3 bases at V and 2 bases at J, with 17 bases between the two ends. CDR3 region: CASSSYDPRINTEAFF. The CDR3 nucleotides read TGTGCCAGCAGCTCCTACGACCCCAGGATAAACACTGAAGCTTTCTTT. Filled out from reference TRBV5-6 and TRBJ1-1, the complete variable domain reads DAGVTQSPTHLIKTRGQQVTLRCSPKSGHDTVSWYQQALGQGPQFIFQYYEEEERQRGNFPDRFSGHQFPNYSSELNVNALLLGDSALYLCASSSYDPRINTEAFFGQGTRLTVV.

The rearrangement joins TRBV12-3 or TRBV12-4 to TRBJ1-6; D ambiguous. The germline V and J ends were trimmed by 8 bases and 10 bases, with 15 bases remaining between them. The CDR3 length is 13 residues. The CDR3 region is CASARDGNSPLHF. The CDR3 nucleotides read TGTGCCAGCGCCCGAGATGGTAACTCACCCCTCCACTTT.

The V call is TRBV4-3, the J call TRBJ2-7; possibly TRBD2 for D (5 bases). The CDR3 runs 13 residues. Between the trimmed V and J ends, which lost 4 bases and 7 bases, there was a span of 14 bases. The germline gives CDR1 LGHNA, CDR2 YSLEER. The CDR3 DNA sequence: TGCGCCAGCAGCCGGCAAGGATCGGGGGAGCAGTACTTC. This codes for CASSRQGSGEQYF.

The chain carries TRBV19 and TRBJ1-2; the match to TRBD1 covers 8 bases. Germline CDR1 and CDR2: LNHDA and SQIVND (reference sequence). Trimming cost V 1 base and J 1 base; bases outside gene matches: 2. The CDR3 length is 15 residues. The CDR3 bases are TGTGCCAGTAGTATAGGGGACAGGAGTAACTATGGCTACACCTTC. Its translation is CASSIGDRSNYGYTF. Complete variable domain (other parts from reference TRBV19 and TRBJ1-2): DGGITQSPKYLFRKEGQNVTLSCEQNLNHDAMYWYRQDPGQGLRLIYYSQIVNDFQKGDIAEGYSVSREKKESFPLTVTSAQKNPTAFYLCASSIGDRSNYGYTFGSGTRLTVV.

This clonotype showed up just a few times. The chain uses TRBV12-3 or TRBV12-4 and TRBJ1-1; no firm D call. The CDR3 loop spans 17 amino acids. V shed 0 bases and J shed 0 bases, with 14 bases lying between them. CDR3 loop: CASSLAWASRMNTEAFF. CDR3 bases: TGTGCCAGCAGTTTAGCCTGGGCCAGCCGGATGAACACTGAAGCTTTCTTT.

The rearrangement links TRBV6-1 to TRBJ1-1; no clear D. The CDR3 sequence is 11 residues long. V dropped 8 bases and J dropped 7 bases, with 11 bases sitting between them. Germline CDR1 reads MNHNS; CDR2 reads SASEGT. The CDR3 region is CASPAVHEAFF. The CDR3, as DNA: TGTGCCAGCCCGGCTGTACATGAAGCTTTCTTT.

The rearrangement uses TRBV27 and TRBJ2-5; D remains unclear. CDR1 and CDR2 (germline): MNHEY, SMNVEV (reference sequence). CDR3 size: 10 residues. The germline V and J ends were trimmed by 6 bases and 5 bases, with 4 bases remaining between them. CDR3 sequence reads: CASRKETQYF. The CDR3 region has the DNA TGTGCCAGCAGGAAGGAGACCCAGTACTTC.

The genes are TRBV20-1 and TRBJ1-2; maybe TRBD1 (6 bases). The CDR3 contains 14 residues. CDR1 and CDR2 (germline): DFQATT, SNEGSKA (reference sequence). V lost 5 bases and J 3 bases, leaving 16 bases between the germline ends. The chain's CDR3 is CSAAPRTEDYGYTF. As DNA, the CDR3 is TGCAGTGCTGCCCCACGGACAGAAGACTATGGCTACACCTTC.